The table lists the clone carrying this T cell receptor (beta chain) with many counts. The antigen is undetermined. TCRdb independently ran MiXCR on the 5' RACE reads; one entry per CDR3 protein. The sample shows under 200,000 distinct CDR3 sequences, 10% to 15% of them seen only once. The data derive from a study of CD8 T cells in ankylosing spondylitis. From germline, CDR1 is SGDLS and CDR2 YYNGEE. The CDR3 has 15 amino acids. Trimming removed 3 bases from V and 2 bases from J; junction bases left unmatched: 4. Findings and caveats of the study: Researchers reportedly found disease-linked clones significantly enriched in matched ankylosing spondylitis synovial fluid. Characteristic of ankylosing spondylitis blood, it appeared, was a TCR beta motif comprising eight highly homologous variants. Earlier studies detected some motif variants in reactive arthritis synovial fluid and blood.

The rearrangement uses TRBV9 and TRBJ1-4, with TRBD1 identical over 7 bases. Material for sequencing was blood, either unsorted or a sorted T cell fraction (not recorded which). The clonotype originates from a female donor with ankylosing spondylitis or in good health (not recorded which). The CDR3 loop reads CASSATGDTNEKLFF. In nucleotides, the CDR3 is TGTGCCAGCAGCGCCACAGGGGACACTAATGAAAAACTGTTTTTT.